Below are 5 T cell receptor beta chains sequenced from a single sample in a study of shared clonotypes between healthy human individuals (dated by TCRdb to 2018 to 2021). Receptors were amplified or captured by the immunoSEQ multiplex PCR assay. TCRdb obtained this table from immuneACCESS and retained in-frame rearrangements with V and J assigned. These tables miss some clones; where compared with another copy, unresolved V genes account for less than half of the shortfall, and the remainder is unexplained. Across this sample there are roughly 2 million clones, with about 95% seen only once. 0.85% to 1.2% of the sample belongs to the ten largest clones. CD8 naive samples consisted of CD45RO-negative cells that were positively selected for CCR7, yielding a CD45RA+CCR7+ population without TemRA cells. The material sequenced was naive CD8+ T cells sorted from blood. In light of the paper, this sample's cell subset or site label describes: CD45RA+CCR7+. These receptor sequences come from a man between 18 and 29 years old in good health.

This chain uses TRBV7-6 with TRBJ1-6; D possibly corresponds to TRBD1 (6 bases). Per germline, CDR1 SGHVS and CDR2 FNYEAQ. The CDR3 length is 16 residues. Trimming pared 1 base from V and 6 bases from J, leaving 13 bases between. DNA for the CDR3: TGTGCCAGCAGCTTAGAACCCGGGACACCTAATTCACCCCTCCACTTT. It yields the protein CASSLEPGTPNSPLHF.

In the case of this clone: Other nucleotide sequences in the sample specify the same CDR3. The V call is TRBV27, the J call TRBJ2-1, with 8 bases aligning to TRBD2. Looked up from germline, CDR1 is MNHEY and CDR2 is SMNVEV (reference sequence). V shed 0 bases and J 2 bases; nucleotides not matched to a gene: 3. CDR3 size: 16 residues. The CDR3 DNA sequence: TGTGCCAGCAGTTTATCCGCGGGGGGCCCCTACAATGAGCAGTTCTTC. It translates to CASSLSAGGPYNEQFF.

This chain uses TRBV19 with TRBJ1-2, with D tentatively TRBD1 (6 bases). CDR3 length: 17 residues. Trimming removed 2 bases at V and 4 bases at J, with 20 bases between. Germline CDR1 is LNHDA and CDR2 is SQIVND (reference sequence). The CDR3 DNA sequence: TGTGCCAGTAGTATAAAGTCATGGGCAGAGGACAGCTATGGCTACACCTTC. Residues: CASSIKSWAEDSYGYTF.

The sample holds one count of this clone. The same CDR3 can be traced to other DNA sequences in this sample. The chain joins TRBV27 to TRBJ2-2; D ambiguous. Trimming shortened V by 1 base and J by 6 bases, and 6 bases separated the two germline ends. Germline V gene sequence: CDR1 MNHEY, CDR2 SMNVEV (reference sequence). This CDR3 has 13 residues. CDR3 region: CASSLFGAGELFF. CDR3 bases: TGTGCCAGCAGTTTATTTGGGGCCGGGGAGCTGTTTTTT.

This rearrangement joins TRBV5-8 to TRBJ2-7; D is perhaps TRBD2 (5 bases). The CDR3 consists of 14 residues. The germline CDR1 and CDR2 sequences are SGHTS and YDEGEE. Trimming took off 1 base at V and 3 bases at J, with 11 bases between the two ends. CDR3: CASSLRDLHYEQYF. The CDR3 nucleotides are TGTGCCAGCAGCTTGCGGGATTTACACTACGAGCAGTACTTC.